This T cell receptor beta chain was identified in a study of T cell changes during pregnancy in multiple sclerosis. V lost 5 bases and J lost 3; bases outside the gene matches: 7. This CDR3 comprises 15 residues. The germline CDR1 and CDR2 sequences are MNHEY and SMNVEV (reference sequence). Measured with immunoSEQ multiplex PCR; TCRdb has only the in-frame clones, and not every one. The sample contains approximately 65,000 clones, 85% to 95% of which appear only once. This receptor was obtained from a female donor in good health, enrolled as a control in a pregnancy study. The rearrangement uses TRBV27 and TRBJ2-1; 7 nucleotides match TRBD1. This specimen consisted of CD8+ T cells from peripheral blood mononuclear cells, obtained in the third trimester of pregnancy. CDR3 in DNA: TGTGCCAGCAGTCTGGACAGGTCATACTACAATGAGCAGTTCTTC. Protein sequence: CASSLDRSYYNEQFF.